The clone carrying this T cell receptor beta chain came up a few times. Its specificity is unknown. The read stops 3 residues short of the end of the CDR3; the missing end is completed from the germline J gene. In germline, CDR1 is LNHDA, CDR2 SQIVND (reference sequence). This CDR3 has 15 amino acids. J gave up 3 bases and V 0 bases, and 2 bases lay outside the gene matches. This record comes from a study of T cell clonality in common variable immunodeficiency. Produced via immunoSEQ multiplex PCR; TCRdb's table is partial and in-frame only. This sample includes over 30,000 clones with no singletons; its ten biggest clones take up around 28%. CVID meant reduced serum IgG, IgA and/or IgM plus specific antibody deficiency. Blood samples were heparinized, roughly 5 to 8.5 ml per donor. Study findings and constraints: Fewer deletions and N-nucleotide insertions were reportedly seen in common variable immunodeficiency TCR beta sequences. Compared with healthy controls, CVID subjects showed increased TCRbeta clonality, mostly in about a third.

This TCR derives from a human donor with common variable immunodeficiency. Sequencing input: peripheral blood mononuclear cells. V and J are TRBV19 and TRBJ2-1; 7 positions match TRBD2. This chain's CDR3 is CASSIDGDYYNEQFF. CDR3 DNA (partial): TGTGCCAGTAGTATAGATGGGGACTACTACAATGAG.